This TCR beta chain was captured in a study of cytomegalovirus exposure and HLA in healthy donors (dated 2017 in TCRdb). Study-wide context: In an earlier analysis of 550 to 750 of the donors, about 270 Gb of sequence data and 95 million to 130 million unique TCR beta sequences from about 179 million T cells were reported. An early release that covered about 640 HLA-typed donors contained about 300 gigabases of sequencing data and about 84 million unique TCR sequences. Among the approximately 400 genotyped donors, under 90% belonged to the genetic ancestry cluster associated with self-reported Caucasian donors. The study aimed to test whether signatures of past pathogen exposure could be identified by cataloging public T cell receptors. Using immunosequencing, the study profiled T cell repertoires from about 610 subjects and related those repertoires to cytomegalovirus serostatus. Along with the approximately 600-subject first cohort, a separate validation cohort of over a hundred different subjects was used. To predict cytomegalovirus infection status, the study combined high-throughput TCR immunosequencing, statistical association of individual TCRs with disease status, and machine learning. A later analysis re-analyzed previously published TCR beta repertoires from roughly 600 donors and added high-resolution HLA genotyping to study TCR occurrence patterns. Rather than drawing on any new phenotypic data, the later analysis identified candidate immune exposures from TCR beta sequences and the way those sequences occurred across donors. To decide whether each TCR beta V gene segment behaved as functional or pseudogenic, an earlier analysis of several hundred of the donors relied on high-throughput TCR beta sequencing. Donor age, sex, ethnicity and CMV serostatus were collected together with the repertoire data. A later genetic analysis used genome-wide SNP genotypes for about 60% of the roughly 670 donors, treating that subset as a discovery cohort. All discovery cohort repertoires had been generated on a single sequencing platform. HLA typing included class I and class II loci at four-digit resolution. The number of typed donors differed by locus: roughly 629-640 for A, B, C, DRB1 and DQB1; 522 for DQA1; 600 to 610 for DPA1; and roughly 450 for DPB1. Because of strong linkage in the cohort, five DR-DQ haplotypes were treated as single units for association and clustering. Across approximately 420 genotyped donors of the cohort, an average of approximately 240,000 unique TCR beta nucleotide sequences per donor were sequenced, and around 20% of those sequences were non-productive.

The cohort comprised some 680 healthy bone marrow donors. All cohort members were sampled while nominally healthy, although unrecorded immune exposures were likely present. The donor was CMV seronegative and was included in the group of about 400 seronegative cohort members. A peripheral blood sample was collected from each donor, and TCR beta sequencing was performed on peripheral blood mononuclear cells. The Qiagen DNeasy Blood Extraction Kit was used to extract genomic DNA from the blood cell samples. Taken from cysteine to phenylalanine, the CDR3 has 16 residues. Only the CDR3 DNA is retained, 48 bases long and in frame from the first base. V has 0 bases trimmed and J has 7 bases trimmed; junction bases matching no gene number 8. The germline V gene (reference sequence) gives CDR1 as LNHNV and CDR2 as YYDKDF. Libraries were prepared through the immunoSEQ multiplex PCR assay. For the multiplex PCR, a mixture combining 60 forward primers for TCR Vbeta segments and 13 reverse primers for TCR Jbeta segments was used. A multiplex PCR assay on genomic DNA amplified the CDR3 region of rearranged TCR beta genes. On the Illumina HiSeq System, the amplified TCR beta libraries were sequenced as 87-base-pair reads. As for the authors' bioinformatics: In a later analysis, approximately 74 million unique TCR beta chains were counted across the roughly 670 repertoires, and about 9.9 million of these chains were shared by at least two donors. Raw reads were error-corrected and collapsed into unique sequences by a nearest-neighbor algorithm in which closely related sequences were merged to remove PCR and sequencing errors. V, D and J gene segments were assigned by aligning CDR3 sequences to IMGT reference sequences. For a sequence to be retained, a match of at least six nucleotides was required to both a V gene segment and a J gene segment. A rearrangement counted as productive if the CDR3 had no stop codons and remained in frame with V and J, and every other rearrangement counted as non-productive. CDR3 was defined according to IMGT convention as the region running from the second conserved V-encoded cysteine to the conserved J-encoded phenylalanine. In an earlier analysis of more than 550 of the donors, sequences lacking an unambiguous match to a single V gene segment were excluded. An earlier analysis of roughly 590 of the donors called V segments functional above 56.7% productive rearrangements and segregating when the between-donor standard deviation exceeded 5%. A statistical classification framework was developed to diagnose cytomegalovirus status using the catalog of TCR beta chain sequences. In a later analysis, TCR nucleotide sequences were compared against IMGT/GENE-DB human TR gene sequences so that V and J genes could be assigned. The TCRdist pipeline was used in a later analysis to assign CDR3 sequences and most-parsimonious VDJ recombination scenarios. A later analysis defined each TCR beta chain by its CDR3 amino acid sequence plus V-gene family, and excluded reads lacking a unique V-gene family. As a way to deal with suspected cross-contamination and a sequencing artifact, a later analysis dropped hundreds of nucleotide sequences that were highly shared and had low generation probability. A later analysis calculated a clonal expansion index for each public chain from normalized within-repertoire ranks of inferred template counts. Generation probabilities in a later analysis came from a VDJ recombination model fitted to out-of-frame rearrangements, and those results were checked against IGoR. Hypergeometric tests were used in a later analysis to score TCR-TCR, TCR-HLA and TCR-CMV co-occurrence, with a repertoire-size bias correction applied to the TCR pairs. False discovery rates were estimated in a later analysis by permuting HLA or CMV assignments 20 times. In a later analysis, co-occurring TCRs were grouped using DBSCAN, and TCRdist sequence similarity was added for clustering within HLA-allele-positive subsets. Co-occurrence clustering excluded repertoires with fewer than 30,000 or more than 120,000 public chains, plus five with anomalous nucleotide sharing. Not all clones reach the TCRdb copy of this immuneACCESS table, which keeps in-frame sequences only. Checked studies attribute under half of the gap to unresolved V genes and leave the rest unexplained. V, J and clone size are taken as reported in that table, and D and trimming were inferred from the DNA itself. The table for this sample lists 100,000 to 150,000 clones; about four fifths of them were counted only once. The ten largest make up about 3.5% of the sample.

Regarding this clone: What antigen it recognizes has not been identified. Base qualities were left out, and no much larger clone turns up one base away.

Study-level results and caveats: A cluster of highly shared sequence variants was judged likely to represent a technical artifact of the sequencing pipeline. According to a later analysis, most CMV-associated TCR beta chains appeared to be HLA-restricted, and the HLA associations seemed to be driven largely by CMV exposure. While some public TCRs were present in many individuals, most TCR sequences turned up only very rarely across donors. Presence/absence analyses assumed roughly uniform sequencing depth across donors, an assumption that may not hold. In the study, some 160 TCR beta chains were listed as associated with cytomegalovirus. A further reported finding was that TCR beta sequences accurately predicted the HLA-A and HLA-B alleles for most subjects in the first cohort. According to a later genetic analysis, donors in an Asian-associated ancestry cluster had fewer N-insertions in productive TCRs than the approximately 670-donor mean. Only TCR beta chains were sequenced in this cohort, and the absence of alpha or paired-chain data limited detectable features. Correlated functional status among segregating V segments might reflect linkage disequilibrium, but an unknown experimental factor could not be ruled out. A later analysis associated 15,000 to 20,000 TCR beta sequences with specific HLA alleles at a false discovery rate of 0.05. When HLA alleles, especially DR and DQ, strongly co-occurred, attributing TCR associations to individual alleles was difficult. V-gene and J-gene trimming of TCR beta chains was associated with a missense DCLRE1C variant in a later genetic analysis, and the association was replicated in an independent cohort. Some IMGT-functional V segments, including TRBV6-2 and TRBV6-3, could not be told apart with the 87-base-pair reads, so those segments were excluded. A later analysis reported that several top co-occurrence clusters appeared linked to parvovirus B19, influenza, CMV and Epstein-Barr virus. Over 15 rarely observed V segments, including chromosome 9 orphons, were excluded from the earlier analysis of a few hundred of the donors because counts were too low. It was suggested by the authors that the approach could potentially be generalized to other disease states and immunological phenotypes. A few of the identified cytomegalovirus-associated TCR beta chains were confirmed in vitro to be specific for cytomegalovirus antigens. Compared with equally common non-associated chains, HLA-associated TCR beta chains in a later analysis were more clonally expanded and had lower generation probabilities. Cytomegalovirus status was reported to be diagnosed by the classifier with high specificity and sensitivity in both the original and validation cohorts. Because some donors lacked HLA typing at each locus, the association tests relied only on the typed subset. In an earlier analysis of approximately 590 of the donors, most TCR beta V segments were observed in productive rearrangements about 90% or about 30% of the time, broadly matching IMGT annotations. In a later analysis, the rate of TCR association differed among HLA loci, with DRB1 alleles having the most associated TCRs and HLA-C alleles having the fewest. CMV serostatus was the only immune exposure information available for the cohort.

The V and J segments used are TRBV15 and TRBJ2-5; TRBD2 fits 10 bases in the junction. The receptor was isolated from a middle-aged man in good health and CMV-seronegative. The source material was PBMCs. The sequenced DNA is TGTGCCACCAGCAGAGATCTAGCGGGGGAACTTGGGACCCAGTACTTC. This encodes CATSRDLAGELGTQYF.